Each of the 30 T cell receptor beta chains below was sequenced from the same sample in a study of T cell responses to AZD1222 COVID-19 vaccine. The data were produced by immunoSEQ multiplex PCR, yet TCRdb's version contains in-frame clones alone and is incomplete. The sample includes around 140,000 clones, around 89% of them seen just once. This sample comprised peripheral blood, obtained on day 0 of AZD1222 vaccination. The receptors derive from an adult in good health.

This chain links TRBV10-3 with TRBJ1-2, with D uncertain. The germline CDR1 and CDR2 sequences are ENHRY and SYGVKD. CDR3 length: 17 amino acids. Trimming took off 3 bases at V and 8 bases at J, with 25 bases between the two ends. DNA for the CDR3: TGTGCCATCAGTGATCCCCTCCAGGAGTGGGTGGTTCACGGCTACACCTTC. It yields the protein CAISDPLQEWVVHGYTF.

This clone was counted only a few times. This chain connects TRBV7-8 to TRBJ1-3; no definite D call. CDR3 size: 14 residues. V was cut by 8 bases and J by 0 bases, with 11 bases left in between. Germline-derived CDR1 and CDR2 are SGHVS and FQNEAQ. The DNA for the CDR3 is TGTGCCAGCGGATTCCGGGGCTCTGGAAACACCATATATTTT. It yields the protein CASGFRGSGNTIYF.

The chain is built from TRBV27 and TRBJ2-7; D gene ambiguous. Trimming took off 5 bases at V and 9 bases at J, with 20 bases between the two ends. Germline-derived CDR1 and CDR2 are MNHEY and SMNVEV (reference sequence). CDR3 length: 14 amino acids. CDR3 DNA: TGTGCCAGCAGTCCCGAAGGTAGGCGGTCCGGGCAGTACTTC. This encodes CASSPEGRRSGQYF.

The count of this clone is one. The chain links TRBV4-1 to TRBJ2-2; TRBD2 is a possible D gene (5 bases). V was clipped by 1 base and J by 6 bases, with 12 bases between them. CDR1 MGHRA and CDR2 YSYEKL come from the germline V gene. The CDR3 covers 15 residues. The CDR3 nucleotides are TGCGCCAGCAGCCAAGCACCGGGGTTGGCCGGGGAGCTGTTTTTT. Translated: CASSQAPGLAGELFF.

This chain connects TRBV5-4 to TRBJ2-3; the D is unclear. V lost 2 bases to trimming and J lost 6 bases, with 4 bases between them. The germline CDR1 and CDR2 sequences are SGHNT and YYREEE (reference sequence). The CDR3 sequence is 11 residues long. This CDR3 is CASSLYDTQYF. The CDR3 nucleotides are TGTGCCAGCAGCTTATATGATACGCAGTATTTT.

CDR3 bases: TGTGCCAGCAGTGAGCGGACTAGCTCTTCCGAGCAGTACTTC. It is translated as CASSERTSSSEQYF. The rearrangement uses TRBV6-1 and TRBJ2-7; 8 bases are shared with TRBD2. The CDR3 covers 14 residues. CDR1 and CDR2 from the germline V gene are MNHNS and SASEGT. The junction had 7 bases not matched to a gene; V was cut back by 3 bases and J by 6 bases.

The rearrangement links TRBV7-2 to TRBJ2-4, with 10 bases lining up with TRBD1. This CDR3 region has 17 residues. With V trimmed by 5 bases and J by 0 bases, 7 bases remained unmatched. Germline loops: CDR1 SGHTA, CDR2 FQGNSA. This chain's CDR3 is CASSKGDRGVAKNIQYF. The CDR3 DNA reads TGTGCCAGCAGCAAGGGGGACAGGGGTGTAGCCAAAAACATTCAGTACTTC.

This chain links TRBV12-5 with TRBJ2-1; possibly TRBD1 for D (5 bases). The germline V and J ends were trimmed by 0 bases and 8 bases, with 14 bases remaining between them. This CDR3 has 15 amino acids. Germline values: CDR1 LGHNT, CDR2 FRNRAP. The CDR3 loop is CASGLVSSRVYEQFF. The DNA for the CDR3 is TGTGCTAGTGGTTTGGTGTCTTCCAGGGTGTATGAGCAGTTCTTC.

The rearrangement links TRBV12-5 to TRBJ2-7; possible D gene TRBD2, 5 bases. V was cut by 3 bases and J by 2 bases, with 11 bases left in between. The CDR3 totals 14 residues. In germline, CDR1 is LGHNT, CDR2 FRNRAP. CDR3 nucleotide sequence: TGTGCTAGTGGTTTAGTAAGCGGACCCTACGAGCAGTACTTC. It specifies CASGLVSGPYEQYF. The entire variable domain, with the rest obtained from reference TRBV12-5 and TRBJ2-7, is as follows: DARVTQTPRHKVTEMGQEVTMRCQPILGHNTVFWYRQTMMQGLELLAYFRNRAPLDDSGMPKDRFSAEMPDATLATLKIQPSEPRDSAVYFCASGLVSGPYEQYFGPGTRLTVT.

This chain links TRBV3-1 (or the pseudogene TRBV3-2) with TRBJ1-6, with D perhaps TRBD1 (6 bases). CDR1 and CDR2 (germline): LGHDT, YNNKEL (reference sequence). Trimming left V 4 bases short and J 14 bases short, with 15 bases between. The CDR3 extends over 13 amino acids. CDR3 residues: CASSPTGYSALHF. CDR3 nucleotides: TGTGCCAGCAGCCCAACAGGGTATTCGGCCCTCCACTTT.

V and J are TRBV7-9 and TRBJ2-7, with D perhaps matching TRBD2 (5 bases). With 5 bases removed from V and 4 bases from J, the gap between germline ends came to 12 bases. There are 13 residues in the CDR3. Germline CDR1 reads SEHNR; CDR2 reads FQNEAQ (reference sequence). The CDR3 DNA is TGTGCCAGCAGCACCTCGGGATGGTACGAGCAGTACTTC. It encodes CASSTSGWYEQYF.

The chain is built from TRBV5-4 and TRBJ1-6; 7 bases line up with TRBD1. After removal of 4 bases from V and 6 bases from J, the junction contained 7 bases not matched to a gene. This CDR3 region has 15 residues. Germline loops: CDR1 SGHNT, CDR2 YYREEE (reference sequence). For the CDR3, the DNA is TGTGCCAGCAGCCCACAGGGGACTAGTAATTCACCCCTCCACTTT. It specifies CASSPQGTSNSPLHF.

The gene calls are TRBV6-6 and TRBJ2-3; D gene uncertain. This CDR3 comprises 14 residues. V was pared by 2 bases and J by 8 bases, with 14 bases between. Germline V lookup: CDR1 MNHNY, CDR2 SVGAGI (reference sequence). The CDR3 loop reads CASSYGLSPGTQYF. The CDR3 DNA follows: TGTGCCAGCAGTTACGGCCTCAGCCCGGGTACGCAGTATTTT.

The rearrangement links TRBV11-2 to TRBJ2-5; 16 nucleotides line up with TRBD2. J was trimmed by 4 bases and V by 5 bases; bases with no gene match: 7. Germline CDR1 is SGHAT and CDR2 is FQNNGV. The CDR3 is 17 amino acids. The CDR3 DNA is TGTGCCAGCAGCCCGGGACTAGCGGGAGGGCCGGTAGAGACCCAGTACTTC. It translates to CASSPGLAGGPVETQYF. Looking up the rest from reference TRBV11-2 and TRBJ2-5 gives the full variable domain: EAGVAQSPRYKIIEKRQSVAFWCNPISGHATLYWYQQILGQGPKLLIQFQNNGVVDDSQLPKDRFSAERLKGVDSTLKIQPAKLEDSAVYLCASSPGLAGGPVETQYFGPGTRLLVL.

This chain uses TRBV3-1 (or the pseudogene TRBV3-2) with TRBJ2-3; 10 bases are shared with TRBD1. V lost 0 bases, J lost 0 bases, and 9 bases stayed unmatched. This CDR3 is built from 19 residues. Germline loops: CDR1 LGHDT, CDR2 YNNKEL (reference sequence). CDR3 nucleotide sequence: TGTGCCAGCAGCCAAGAGATCCGGGACAGGGGCTCTAGCACAGATACGCAGTATTTT. It specifies CASSQEIRDRGSSTDTQYF.

The V gene is TRBV15, the J gene TRBJ1-1; unclear D gene. The CDR3 extends over 14 amino acids. The germline CDR1 and CDR2 sequences are LNHNV and YYDKDF (reference sequence). V shed 1 base and J shed 4 bases, with 10 bases lying between them. CDR3 residues: CATSRGSPPTEAFF. The CDR3 nucleotides are TGTGCCACCAGCAGAGGATCACCTCCCACTGAAGCTTTCTTT.

This clone has a handful of counts. The gene calls are TRBV6-5 and TRBJ1-2, with D possibly TRBD1 on 5 matching bases. Germline lookup yields CDR1 MNHEY and CDR2 SVGAGI. The CDR3 covers 12 residues. Trimming took 6 bases from V and 4 from J, leaving 9 bases between them. The CDR3 bases are TGTGCCAGCAGAAGACAGAGCTATGGCTACACCTTC. Protein product: CASRRQSYGYTF.

The J gene is TRBJ1-6, the V gene TRBV14, with unresolved D. V was clipped by 4 bases and J by 0 bases, with 7 bases between them. CDR3 length: 15 residues. The germline V gene has CDR1 SGHDN and CDR2 FVKESK. The CDR3 DNA is TGTGCCAGCAGCCGACGGAGCTCCTATAATTCACCCCTCCACTTT. This translates into CASSRRSSYNSPLHF.

This clone has more than one count but fewer than ten. CDR3 amino acids: CASSPKGNGETQYF. The CDR3 DNA reads TGTGCCAGCTCACCAAAAGGGAACGGAGAGACCCAGTACTTC. The chain employs TRBV18 and TRBJ2-5; the D is unclear. V shed 2 bases and J shed 4 bases, with 11 bases lying between them. This CDR3 has 14 residues. Germline V CDR1 and CDR2: KGHSH, LQKENI. Complete variable domain (other parts from reference TRBV18 and TRBJ2-5): NAGVMQNPRHLVRRRGQEARLRCSPMKGHSHVYWYRQLPEEGLKFMVYLQKENIIDESGMPKERFSAEFPKEGPSILRIQQVVRGDSAAYFCASSPKGNGETQYFGPGTRLLVL.

The chain joins TRBV6-2 or TRBV6-3 to TRBJ2-1, with D tentatively TRBD1 (5 bases). The CDR3 has 17 amino acids. Germline V gene lookup returns CDR1 MNHEY and CDR2 SVGEGT. V lost 4 bases, J lost 6 bases, and 22 bases lay in between. DNA for the CDR3: TGTGCCAGCAGTTGGGTGGTTGGCGATCAGGGCGGCAATGAGCAGTTCTTC. It is translated as CASSWVVGDQGGNEQFF.

V gene TRBV28 combines with J gene TRBJ1-5; D unclear. Germline values: CDR1 MDHEN, CDR2 SYDVKM. This CDR3 region has 15 residues. Trimming took off 9 bases at V and 1 base at J, with 16 bases between the two ends. CDR3 nucleotides: TGTGCCAGTAACTCGGGCGGGCAGAGCAATCAGCCCCAGCATTTT. Translating it yields CASNSGGQSNQPQHF.

Turning to this clone: This sample also contains other DNA sequences that code for the same CDR3. The CDR3 nucleotides read TGTGCCGTTATCAACAGTCTCTCTGAGGAGGGCTACACCTTC. Protein: CAVINSLSEEGYTF. This chain uses TRBV28 with TRBJ1-2; D call uncertain. The CDR3 is 14 amino acids. Per germline, CDR1 MDHEN and CDR2 SYDVKM. Trimming removed 11 bases from V and 8 bases from J, with 24 bases in between.

J is TRBJ1-1 and V is TRBV6-6; weak D call: TRBD1 (6 bases). The CDR3 runs to 15 residues. The ends were cut back, 2 bases at V and 4 bases at J, with 14 bases in the middle. Germline CDR1 MNHNY, CDR2 SVGAGI (reference sequence). CDR3 region: CASSYVGQILTEAFF. The CDR3 bases are TGTGCCAGCAGTTACGTCGGACAGATCCTCACTGAAGCTTTCTTT.

Only a few counts were recorded for this clone. The V gene is TRBV3-1 (or the pseudogene TRBV3-2), the J gene TRBJ1-1; perhaps TRBD1 as D (5 bases). V was clipped by 2 bases and J by 6 bases, with 22 bases between them. There are 17 residues in the CDR3. Germline assignment: CDR1 LGHDT and CDR2 YNNKEL (reference sequence). The CDR3 loop reads CASSQSRSGLSESEAFF. The CDR3 region has the DNA TGTGCCAGCAGCCAATCTCGATCAGGGCTATCAGAATCTGAAGCTTTCTTT.

The chain is built from TRBV3-1 (or the pseudogene TRBV3-2) and TRBJ1-2; D perhaps matches TRBD1 (5 bases). The CDR3 is 13 residues long. Trimming left V 1 base short and J 6 bases short, with 9 bases between. Germline CDR1 reads LGHDT; CDR2 reads YNNKEL (reference sequence). Written as DNA, the CDR3 is TGTGCCAGCAGCCAAGGGACATATAATGGCTACACCTTC. Protein product: CASSQGTYNGYTF.

The chain carries TRBV11-2 and TRBJ2-2; maybe TRBD2 (5 bases). The CDR3 loop spans 15 amino acids. CDR1 and CDR2 from the germline V gene are SGHAT and FQNNGV. Trimming removed 3 bases at V and 6 bases at J, with 14 bases between. CDR3 DNA sequence: TGTGCCAGCAGCTTGGTAGAGGGCTCAGCCGGGGAGCTGTTTTTT. It codes for CASSLVEGSAGELFF.

The chain combines TRBV27 with TRBJ1-2; D unclear. Germline V gene lookup returns CDR1 MNHEY and CDR2 SMNVEV (reference sequence). The CDR3 spans 12 residues. With 6 bases removed from V and 8 bases from J, the gap between germline ends came to 13 bases. The CDR3 DNA sequence: TGTGCCAGCAGGGACCCCATGGGCGGCTACACCTTC. Protein product: CASRDPMGGYTF.

The table lists this clone with a few counts. This rearrangement joins TRBV11-2 to TRBJ1-3; possible D gene TRBD1, 5 bases. This CDR3 is built from 19 residues. V was pared by 4 bases and J by 0 bases, with 22 bases between. Per germline, CDR1 SGHAT and CDR2 FQNNGV. CDR3: CASSSHRDARDSSGNTIYF. CDR3 nucleotides: TGTGCCAGCAGCTCCCACCGGGACGCCCGCGACAGCTCTGGAAACACCATATATTTT.

This clone was seen once. The genes are TRBV5-1 and TRBJ2-6; D is ambiguous. The V and J ends lost 1 base and 0 bases respectively, with 14 bases between them. CDR1 is SGHRS and CDR2 is YFSETQ in the germline V gene. The CDR3 is made up of 18 amino acids. CDR3: CASSLSDRTYSGANVLTF. In nucleotides, the CDR3 is TGCGCCAGCAGCTTGAGTGACCGAACCTACTCTGGGGCCAACGTCCTGACTTTC.

This chain links TRBV28 with TRBJ1-3; D ambiguous. Trimming left V 2 bases short and J 0 bases short, with 8 bases between. The CDR3 sequence is 15 residues long. Per germline, CDR1 MDHEN and CDR2 SYDVKM. CDR3 sequence: CASSLLGSSGNTIYF. DNA of the CDR3: TGTGCCAGCAGTTTACTAGGGTCCTCTGGAAACACCATATATTTT. Using reference TRBV28 and TRBJ1-3 for the parts outside the CDR3, the full variable domain is DVKVTQSSRYLVKRTGEKVFLECVQDMDHENMFWYRQDPGLGLRLIYFSYDVKMKEKGDIPEGYSVSREKKERFSLILESASTNQTSMYLCASSLLGSSGNTIYFGEGSWLTVV.